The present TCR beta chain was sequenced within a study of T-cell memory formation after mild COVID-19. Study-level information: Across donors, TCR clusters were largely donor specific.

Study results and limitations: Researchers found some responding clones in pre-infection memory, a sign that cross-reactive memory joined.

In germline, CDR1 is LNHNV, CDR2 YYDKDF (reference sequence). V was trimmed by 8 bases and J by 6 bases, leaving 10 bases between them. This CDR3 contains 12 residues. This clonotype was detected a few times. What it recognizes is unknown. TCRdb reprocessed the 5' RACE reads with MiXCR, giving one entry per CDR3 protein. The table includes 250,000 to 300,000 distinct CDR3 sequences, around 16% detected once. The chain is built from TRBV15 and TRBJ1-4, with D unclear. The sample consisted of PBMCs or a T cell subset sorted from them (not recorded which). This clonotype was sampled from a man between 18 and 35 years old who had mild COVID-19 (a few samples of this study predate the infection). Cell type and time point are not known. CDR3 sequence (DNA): TGTGCCACCGGGGTGGGCGATGAAAAACTGTTTTTT. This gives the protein CATGVGDEKLFF.